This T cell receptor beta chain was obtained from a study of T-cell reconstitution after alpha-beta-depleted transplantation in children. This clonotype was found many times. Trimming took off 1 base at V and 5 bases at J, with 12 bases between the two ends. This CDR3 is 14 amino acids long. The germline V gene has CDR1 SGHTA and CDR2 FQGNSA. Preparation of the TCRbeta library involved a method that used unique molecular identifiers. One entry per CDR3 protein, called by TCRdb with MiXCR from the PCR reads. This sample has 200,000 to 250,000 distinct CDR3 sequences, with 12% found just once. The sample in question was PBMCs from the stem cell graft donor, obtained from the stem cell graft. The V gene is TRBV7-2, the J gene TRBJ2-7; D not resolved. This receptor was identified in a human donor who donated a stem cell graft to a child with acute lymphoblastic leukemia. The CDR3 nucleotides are TGTGCCAGCAGCTTAGAGGGAATCGGAAACGAGCAGTACTTC. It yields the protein CASSLEGIGNEQYF.